Each of the 10 T cell receptor beta chains below was sequenced from the same sample in a study of blood T cell repertoires in COVID-19. This table comes from immunoSEQ multiplex PCR, and its TCRdb copy is limited to in-frame clones, with some not included. The sample records 650,000 to 800,000 clones, around 90% being singletons. Sequencing was performed on peripheral blood. These receptors came from a woman aged 18-30 years with acute or convalescent COVID-19.

This clone was observed a handful of times. The gene calls are TRBV5-4 and TRBJ1-2; D is uncertain. This CDR3 is 13 amino acids long. Trimming removed 1 base from V and 2 bases from J, with 6 bases in between. Germline lookup yields CDR1 SGHNT and CDR2 YYREEE (reference sequence). The CDR3 sequence is CASSLLRNYGYTF. The CDR3 bases are TGTGCCAGCAGCTTGTTACGGAACTATGGCTACACCTTC.

V and J are TRBV19 and TRBJ2-5; D is perhaps TRBD2 (7 bases). Germline CDR1 and CDR2: LNHDA and SQIVND (reference sequence). This CDR3 has 14 amino acids. Trimming left V 3 bases short and J 3 bases short, with 11 bases between. In DNA form, the CDR3 reads TGTGCCAGTAGTATCGGAGGGGGGGAAGAGACCCAGTACTTC. Translating gives CASSIGGGEETQYF.

This clone was seen a few times. The V gene is TRBV5-1, the J gene TRBJ2-3; 10 bases agree with TRBD1. The length of the CDR3 is 15 residues. After removal of 2 bases from V and 6 bases from J, the junction contained 6 bases not matched to a gene. Germline CDR1 SGHRS, CDR2 YFSETQ. CDR3 region: CASSFRTGGSDTQYF. CDR3 sequence (DNA): TGCGCCAGCAGCTTTCGGACAGGGGGTAGTGATACGCAGTATTTT.

CDR3 sequence (DNA): TGTGCCAGCTCGACGGCAGGGGGCTCCTACGAGCAGTACTTC. Encoded protein: CASSTAGGSYEQYF. The V call is TRBV3-1 (or the pseudogene TRBV3-2), the J call TRBJ2-7, with 7 bases aligning to TRBD1. The germline CDR1 and CDR2 sequences are LGHDT and YNNKEL (reference sequence). This CDR3 spans 14 amino acids. V lost 8 bases and J lost 0; bases outside the gene matches: 7.

The J gene is TRBJ1-4, the V gene TRBV7-9; 7 bases match TRBD1. Germline CDR1 is SEHNR and CDR2 is FQNEAQ (reference sequence). CDR3 size: 15 residues. V shed 5 bases and J 8 bases; nucleotides not matched to a gene: 11. The CDR3, as DNA: TGTGCCAGCAGCAGGGTTCCAGGACAGGAGGAAAAACTGTTTTTT. It specifies CASSRVPGQEEKLFF.

This chain joins TRBV2 and TRBJ2-7; perhaps TRBD2 as D (6 bases). The CDR3 consists of 15 residues. The germline CDR1 and CDR2 sequences are SNHLY and FYNNEI. Trimming removed 6 bases at V and 6 bases at J, with 21 bases between. The CDR3 DNA reads as TGTGCCAGCAGCCCCGGCGGGGCAGGGAGTTCCGAGCAGTACTTC. This translates into CASSPGGAGSSEQYF.

The rearrangement links TRBV12-5 to TRBJ1-4; the D gene is possibly TRBD1 (5 bases). The ends were cut back, 7 bases at V and 8 bases at J, with 14 bases in the middle. From germline, CDR1 is LGHNT and CDR2 FRNRAP. This CDR3 is 13 amino acids long. Written as DNA, the CDR3 is TGTGCTAGTGTTCCGGACATGGGGGAAAAACTGTTTTTT. Protein product: CASVPDMGEKLFF.

J is TRBJ1-5 and V is TRBV30; no clear D gene. Looked up from germline, CDR1 is GTSNPN and CDR2 is SVGIG (reference sequence). The CDR3 is 14 amino acids. V lost 2 bases, J lost 1 base, and 9 bases lay in between. This CDR3 reads CAWSTTQSNQPQHF. DNA for the CDR3: TGTGCCTGGAGTACCACACAGAGCAATCAGCCCCAGCATTTT.

The J gene is TRBJ1-2, the V gene TRBV12-3 or TRBV12-4, with D unresolved. V gave up 5 bases and J gave up 4 bases, with 8 bases separating them. This CDR3 spans 12 amino acids. The CDR3 protein is CASSMGLYGYTF. DNA of the CDR3: TGTGCCAGCAGTATGGGCCTCTATGGCTACACCTTC.

J is TRBJ2-3 and V is TRBV29-1; TRBD2 aligns across 11 bases. The germline V gene encodes CDR1 SQVTM and CDR2 ANQGSEA. The CDR3 length is 17 residues. V gave up 1 base and J gave up 2 bases; unmatched junction bases: 8. CDR3 loop: CSVEGGPLAGVTDTQYF. DNA for the CDR3: TGCAGCGTTGAAGGGGGGCCACTAGCGGGGGTCACAGATACGCAGTATTTT.